The next 20 T cell receptor beta chains were all read from a single sample in a study of T-cell memory formation after mild COVID-19. A single record per CDR3 protein comes from TCRdb applying MiXCR to the 5' RACE reads. This table holds roughly 600,000 distinct CDR3 sequences, 18% found once. The sequenced material came from PBMCs or a T cell subset sorted from them (not recorded which). All receptors derive from an adult woman who had mild COVID-19 (a few samples of this study predate the infection). Cell type and time point are not known.

The gene calls are TRBV29-1 and TRBJ2-7, with D tentatively TRBD1 (5 bases). The CDR3 has 14 amino acids. Trimming left V 4 bases short and J 1 base short, with 14 bases between. Per the germline V gene, CDR1 is SQVTM and CDR2 is ANQGSEA. Written as DNA, the CDR3 is TGCAGCGTTGCGCCGCCAGGGCCTTCCTACGAGCAGTACTTC. This gives the protein CSVAPPGPSYEQYF.

This clonotype occurred many times. The gene calls are TRBV5-6 and TRBJ2-7, with D perhaps being TRBD1 or TRBD2 (5 bases each). The CDR3 length is 13 residues. Trimming pared 4 bases from V and 4 bases from J, leaving 12 bases between. Per the germline V gene, CDR1 is SGHDT and CDR2 is YYEEEE. This chain's CDR3 is CASSPVEGYEQYF. For the CDR3, the DNA is TGTGCCAGCAGCCCCGTCGAGGGGTACGAGCAGTACTTC.

This clonotype was observed once. This rearrangement joins TRBV30 to TRBJ2-3; possibly TRBD2 for D (7 bases). Per the germline V gene, CDR1 is GTSNPN and CDR2 is SVGIG (reference sequence). This CDR3 is 13 amino acids long. V shed 5 bases and J shed 2 bases, with 11 bases lying between them. The CDR3 nucleotides read TGTGCCTGGGGGGGGGGGCACACAGATACGCAGTATTTT. Protein product: CAWGGGHTDTQYF.

The rearrangement uses TRBV20-1 and TRBJ2-1; TRBD2 might be the D (6 bases). CDR3 length: 16 residues. V lost 3 bases to trimming and J lost 2 bases, with 17 bases between them. Looked up from germline, CDR1 is DFQATT and CDR2 is SNEGSKA (reference sequence). The DNA of the CDR3 is TGCAGTGCTAGGACTAGGCCGACGGTGACCTACAATGAGCAGTTCTTC. The encoded protein is CSARTRPTVTYNEQFF.

This clonotype was seen a few times. The chain carries TRBV29-1 and TRBJ2-7; D is ambiguous. The germline gives CDR1 SQVTM, CDR2 ANQGSEA. Between the trimmed V and J ends, which lost 2 bases and 5 bases, there was a span of 16 bases. This CDR3 is 14 amino acids long. CDR3 in DNA: TGCAGCGTTGAATATCCCACCCGGGCACACGAGCAGTACTTC. Translation gives CSVEYPTRAHEQYF.

The sample holds a few counts of this clonotype. The rearrangement links TRBV6-5 to TRBJ1-2; D unresolved. CDR1 and CDR2 from the germline V gene are MNHEY and SVGAGI. The CDR3 has 12 residues. V was cut by 7 bases and J by 7 bases, with 13 bases left in between. The CDR3 is CASTRSVGGYTF. The CDR3 coding sequence is TGTGCCAGCACCCGGTCAGTCGGTGGCTACACCTTC.

This clonotype has just a few counts. This chain connects TRBV4-2 to TRBJ2-3, with no clear D. Trimming left V 3 bases short and J 4 bases short, with 17 bases between. Germline lookup yields CDR1 LGHNA and CDR2 YNFKEQ. The CDR3 loop spans 16 amino acids. The DNA for the CDR3 is TGTGCCAGCAGCCATACCGGGCCCTCAGCACCAGATACGCAGTATTTT. This encodes CASSHTGPSAPDTQYF.

The chain recombines TRBV6-5 with TRBJ2-5; 7 bases match TRBD1. The J segment lost 1 base and the V segment lost 4 bases, leaving 9 bases of the junction unmatched. The CDR3 extends over 16 amino acids. Germline V gene sequence: CDR1 MNHEY, CDR2 SVGAGI. DNA for the CDR3: TGTGCCAGCAGTTCATACAGGGGATGGACCCAAGAGACCCAGTACTTC. Translated, it gives CASSSYRGWTQETQYF.

This clonotype appeared a few times. The J gene is TRBJ2-3, the V gene TRBV24-1, with D possibly matching TRBD2 (6 bases). The V and J ends lost 12 bases and 0 bases respectively, with 18 bases between them. This CDR3 spans 15 amino acids. CDR1 is KGHDR, CDR2 SFDVKD, per germline. The CDR3 region has the DNA TGTGCCGCCGCCGCTGGCGGGGCCAGCACAGATACGCAGTATTTT. Translated, it gives CAAAAGGASTDTQYF.

This chain links TRBV7-6 with TRBJ2-7; TRBD1 matches 9 bases. V trimming: 4 bases; J trimming: 2 bases; junction bases outside the gene matches: 9. Germline V CDR1 and CDR2: SGHVS, FNYEAQ. CDR3 size: 16 residues. CDR3 sequence: CASSSPGRQGAYEQYF. CDR3 DNA: TGTGCCAGCAGCTCCCCCGGGAGACAGGGGGCCTACGAGCAGTACTTC.

The chain is built from TRBV10-3 and TRBJ2-3; D not certain. Trimming shortened V by 2 bases and J by 0 bases, and 0 bases separated the two germline ends. CDR3 length equals 12 residues. Per germline, CDR1 ENHRY and CDR2 SYGVKD. The CDR3, as DNA: TGTGCCATCAGTGAGAGCACAGATACGCAGTATTTT. It translates to CAISESTDTQYF.

The chain employs TRBV5-6 and TRBJ2-2, with a tentative D call TRBD1 (6 bases). Trimming cost V 0 bases and J 4 bases, with 13 bases left between them. Germline CDR1 SGHDT, CDR2 YYEEEE. The length of the CDR3 is 16 residues. CDR3 protein: CASSLVAGEITGELFF. CDR3 DNA sequence: TGTGCCAGCAGCTTGGTTGCAGGGGAAATCACCGGGGAGCTGTTTTTT.

This clonotype was observed a few times. The rearrangement joins TRBV4-2 to TRBJ2-1, with TRBD2 matching over 8 bases. The CDR3 loop spans 15 amino acids. The germline CDR1 and CDR2 sequences are LGHNA and YNFKEQ. After removal of 0 bases from V and 7 bases from J, the junction contained 5 bases not matched to a gene. The CDR3 spells CASSQELAGSNEQFF. CDR3 sequence (DNA): TGTGCCAGCAGCCAAGAGTTAGCGGGGTCAAATGAGCAGTTCTTC.

V usage is TRBV12-3 or TRBV12-4 and J usage is TRBJ2-5; the D call may be TRBD1 or TRBD2 (6 bases each). The V end lost 6 bases, the J end lost 3 bases, and 20 bases lay between the germline ends. The CDR3 runs 16 residues. The CDR3 loop is CASSNRGTSLEETQYF. The CDR3 bases are TGTGCCAGCAGCAACCGGGGGACAAGTCTGGAAGAGACCCAGTACTTC.

This clonotype was seen a handful of times. V is TRBV20-1 and J is TRBJ1-5; the D gene is possibly TRBD1 (5 bases). The V gene lost 0 bases and the J gene lost 4 bases, with 16 bases spanning the gap. Germline V CDR1 and CDR2: DFQATT, SNEGSKA (reference sequence). CDR3 size: 16 residues. The CDR3 sequence is CSARDPAGRRNQPQHF. In DNA form, the CDR3 reads TGCAGTGCTAGAGATCCAGCGGGGCGTCGGAATCAGCCCCAGCATTTT.

As to this clonotype: With a much larger clone just one base away, this may be a read error. This chain joins TRBV24-1 and TRBJ2-1; no definite D call. V gave up 6 bases and J gave up 6 bases, with 5 bases separating them. The CDR3 covers 11 residues. CDR1 KGHDR and CDR2 SFDVKD come from the germline V gene. CDR3 amino acids: CATSLGNEQFF. The CDR3 bases are TGTGCCACCAGTCTCGGCAATGAGCAGTTCTTC.

This clonotype has just a few counts. This chain links TRBV7-9 with TRBJ2-1, with 7 bases lining up with TRBD2. This CDR3 has 15 residues. V lost 5 bases and J lost 3; bases outside the gene matches: 7. Looked up from germline, CDR1 is SEHNR and CDR2 is FQNEAQ (reference sequence). Here the CDR3 reads CASSELATLYNEQFF. CDR3 coding DNA: TGTGCCAGCAGCGAACTAGCGACCCTCTACAATGAGCAGTTCTTC.

This clonotype was seen only a few times. CDR3 DNA: TGCAGCGTTGCCTCCGGGCCGGAGAGGTATGGCTACACCTTC. Translated: CSVASGPERYGYTF. The chain is built from TRBV29-1 and TRBJ1-2; no definite D call. This CDR3 region has 14 residues. Trimming cost V 4 bases and J 5 bases, with 17 bases left between them. Germline loops: CDR1 SQVTM, CDR2 ANQGSEA.

V is TRBV9 and J is TRBJ2-5, with D maybe TRBD1 (7 bases). Trimming stripped 0 bases from V and 4 bases from J, with 10 bases between. The CDR3 is 14 residues long. Germline values: CDR1 SGDLS, CDR2 YYNGEE. This chain's CDR3 is CASSVGGTAETQYF. The CDR3 coding sequence is TGTGCCAGCAGCGTAGGCGGGACAGCAGAGACCCAGTACTTC.

The V gene is TRBV4-1, the J gene TRBJ1-5; 10 bases match TRBD1. V gave up 1 base and J gave up 4 bases; unmatched junction bases: 13. The CDR3 contains 19 residues. Germline V gives CDR1 MGHRA, CDR2 YSYEKL. The chain's CDR3 is CASSQVFDRGREGNQPQHF. The CDR3, as DNA: TGCGCCAGCAGCCAAGTTTTTGACAGGGGGCGCGAAGGTAATCAGCCCCAGCATTTT.